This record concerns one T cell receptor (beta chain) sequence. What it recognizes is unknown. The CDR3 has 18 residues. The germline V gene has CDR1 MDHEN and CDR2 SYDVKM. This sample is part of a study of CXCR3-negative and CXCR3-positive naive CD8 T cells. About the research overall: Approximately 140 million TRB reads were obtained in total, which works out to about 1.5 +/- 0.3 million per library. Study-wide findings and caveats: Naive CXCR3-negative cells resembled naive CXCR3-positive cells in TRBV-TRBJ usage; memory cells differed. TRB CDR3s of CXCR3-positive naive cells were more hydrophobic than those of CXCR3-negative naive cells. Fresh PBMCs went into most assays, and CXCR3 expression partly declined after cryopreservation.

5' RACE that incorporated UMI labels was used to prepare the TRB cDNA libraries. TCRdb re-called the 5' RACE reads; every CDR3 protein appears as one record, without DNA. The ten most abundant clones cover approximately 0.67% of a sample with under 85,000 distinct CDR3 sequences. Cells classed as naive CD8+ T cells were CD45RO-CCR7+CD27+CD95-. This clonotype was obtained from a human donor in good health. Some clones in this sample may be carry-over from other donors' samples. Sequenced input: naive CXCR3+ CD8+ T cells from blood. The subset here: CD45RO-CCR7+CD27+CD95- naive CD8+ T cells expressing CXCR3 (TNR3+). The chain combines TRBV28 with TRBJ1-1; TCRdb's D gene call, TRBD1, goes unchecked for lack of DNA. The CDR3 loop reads CASSLGYPWGIMNTEAFF.